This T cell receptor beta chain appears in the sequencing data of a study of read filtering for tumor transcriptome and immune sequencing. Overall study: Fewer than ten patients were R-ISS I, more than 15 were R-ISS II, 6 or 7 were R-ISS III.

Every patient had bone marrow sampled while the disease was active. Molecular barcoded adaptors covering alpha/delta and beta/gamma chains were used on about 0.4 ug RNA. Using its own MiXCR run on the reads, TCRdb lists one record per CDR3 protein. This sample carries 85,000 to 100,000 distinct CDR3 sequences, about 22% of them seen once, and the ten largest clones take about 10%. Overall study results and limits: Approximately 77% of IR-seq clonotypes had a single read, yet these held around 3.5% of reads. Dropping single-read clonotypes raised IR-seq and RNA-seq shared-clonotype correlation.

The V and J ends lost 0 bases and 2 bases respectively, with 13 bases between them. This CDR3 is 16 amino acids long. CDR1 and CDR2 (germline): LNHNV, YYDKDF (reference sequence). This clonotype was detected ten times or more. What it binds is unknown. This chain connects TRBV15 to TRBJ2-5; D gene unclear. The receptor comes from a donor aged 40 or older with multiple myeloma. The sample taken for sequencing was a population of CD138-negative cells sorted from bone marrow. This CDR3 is CATSRDRVAKQETQYF. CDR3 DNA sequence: TGTGCCACCAGCAGAGATCGGGTTGCAAAACAAGAGACCCAGTACTTC.